The text below deals with one TCR beta chain. These data originate in a study of blood T cell repertoires in COVID-19. The junction had 26 bases not matched to a gene; V was cut back by 7 bases and J by 4 bases. This CDR3 is built from 22 residues. From germline, CDR1 is SGHVS and CDR2 FQNEAQ. The authors' processing: Estimation of nucleated cell counts was performed using reference gene primer amplification. Sequenced by immunoSEQ multiplex PCR; TCRdb stores in-frame clones only, minus some. V and J calls and clone size follow that table, whereas D and trimming were derived from the DNA. The sample yields around 310,000 clones, around nine tenths seen once. In assigning cohorts, the study relied on participant-reported clinical history. All recovered Cohort 3 donors got two negative PCRs, got clearance, or saw symptom resolution.

V is TRBV7-8 and J is TRBJ2-3; TRBD2 agrees at 13 bases. This TCR derives from a woman aged 25 to 39 who had recovered from COVID-19. Material for sequencing was PBMCs or T cells enriched from blood (not recorded which). The CDR3 bases are TGTGCCAGCATCCGATTCATGGTCGGACTAGCGGGAGCCTTCCGCGGGGCAGATACGCAGTATTTT. Its protein product is CASIRFMVGLAGAFRGADTQYF.